The clone carrying this T cell receptor beta chain has only a few counts. Sequenced by immunoSEQ multiplex PCR; TCRdb stores in-frame clones only, minus some. This table holds tens of thousands of clones, 90% found once. This CDR3 has 15 amino acids. Germline V CDR1 and CDR2: GTSNPN, SVGIG (reference sequence). V dropped 0 bases and J dropped 8 bases, with 17 bases sitting between them. These data originate in a study of T cell changes during pregnancy in multiple sclerosis. This TCR was recovered from a female donor in good health, enrolled as a control in a pregnancy study. The rearrangement links TRBV30 to TRBJ2-1; a weak D match, TRBD2 (6 bases). The source material was peripheral blood, sampled in the second trimester of pregnancy. The CDR3 DNA reads as TGTGCCTGGAGTGTAATCTCGGGAGTGGGTGATGAGCAGTTCTTC. Amino acids: CAWSVISGVGDEQFF.